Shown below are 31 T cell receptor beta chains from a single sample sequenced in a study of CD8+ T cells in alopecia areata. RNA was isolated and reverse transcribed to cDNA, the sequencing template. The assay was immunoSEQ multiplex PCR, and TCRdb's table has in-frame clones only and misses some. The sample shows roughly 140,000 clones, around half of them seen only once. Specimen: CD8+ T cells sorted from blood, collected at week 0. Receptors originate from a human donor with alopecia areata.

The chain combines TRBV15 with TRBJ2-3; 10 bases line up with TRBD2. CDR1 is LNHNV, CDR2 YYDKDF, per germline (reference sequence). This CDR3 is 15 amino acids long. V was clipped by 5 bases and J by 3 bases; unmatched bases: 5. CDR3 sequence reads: CATSRSGGATDTQYF. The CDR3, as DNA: TGTGCCACCAGCCGGAGCGGGGGGGCAACAGATACGCAGTATTTT.

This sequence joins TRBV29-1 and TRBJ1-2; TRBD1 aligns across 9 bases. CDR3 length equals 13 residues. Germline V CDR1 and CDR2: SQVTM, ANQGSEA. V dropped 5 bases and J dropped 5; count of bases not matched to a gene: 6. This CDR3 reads CSVIAGTGYGYTF. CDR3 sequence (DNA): TGCAGCGTTATAGCCGGGACAGGGTATGGCTACACCTTC.

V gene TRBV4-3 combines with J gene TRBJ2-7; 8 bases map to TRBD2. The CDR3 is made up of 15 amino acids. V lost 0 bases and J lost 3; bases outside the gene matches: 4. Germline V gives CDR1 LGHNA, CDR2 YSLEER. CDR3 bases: TGCGCCAGCAGCCAAGATCCCAGCGGGGGCTACGAGCAGTACTTC. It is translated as CASSQDPSGGYEQYF.

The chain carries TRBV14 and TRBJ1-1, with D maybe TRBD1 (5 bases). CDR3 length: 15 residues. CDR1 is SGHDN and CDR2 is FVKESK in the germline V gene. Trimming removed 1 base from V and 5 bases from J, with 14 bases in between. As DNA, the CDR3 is TGTGCCAGCAGCCAAGTTGAGTACCGGGGGACTGAAGCTTTCTTT. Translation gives CASSQVEYRGTEAFF.

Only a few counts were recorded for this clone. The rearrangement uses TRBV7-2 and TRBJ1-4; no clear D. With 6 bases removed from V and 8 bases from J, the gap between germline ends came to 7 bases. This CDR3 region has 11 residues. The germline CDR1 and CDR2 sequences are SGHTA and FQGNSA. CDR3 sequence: CASRGGEKLFF. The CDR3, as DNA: TGTGCCAGCAGGGGCGGGGAAAAACTGTTTTTT.

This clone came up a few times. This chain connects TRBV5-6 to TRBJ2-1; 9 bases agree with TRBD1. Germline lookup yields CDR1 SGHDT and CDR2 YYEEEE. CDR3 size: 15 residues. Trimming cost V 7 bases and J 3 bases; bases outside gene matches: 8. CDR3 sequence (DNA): TGTGCCAGCGGATACGGGACAGGGAACTACAATGAGCAGTTCTTC. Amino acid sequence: CASGYGTGNYNEQFF.

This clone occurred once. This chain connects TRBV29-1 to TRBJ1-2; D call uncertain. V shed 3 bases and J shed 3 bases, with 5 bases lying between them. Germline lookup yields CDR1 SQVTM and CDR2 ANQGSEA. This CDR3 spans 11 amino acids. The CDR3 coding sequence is TGCAGCGTTGATACATACTATGGCTACACCTTC. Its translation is CSVDTYYGYTF.

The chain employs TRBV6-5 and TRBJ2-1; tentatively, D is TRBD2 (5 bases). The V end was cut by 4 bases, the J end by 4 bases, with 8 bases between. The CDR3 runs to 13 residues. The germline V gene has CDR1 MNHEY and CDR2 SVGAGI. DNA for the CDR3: TGTGCCAGCAGTTCCACGGGGTACAATGAGCAGTTCTTC. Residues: CASSSTGYNEQFF.

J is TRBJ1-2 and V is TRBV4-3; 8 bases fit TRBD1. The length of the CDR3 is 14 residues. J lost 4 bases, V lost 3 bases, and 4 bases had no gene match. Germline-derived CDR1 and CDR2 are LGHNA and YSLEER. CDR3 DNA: TGCGCCAGCAGCCAGTGGACAGGGAGCTATGGCTACACCTTC. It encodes CASSQWTGSYGYTF.

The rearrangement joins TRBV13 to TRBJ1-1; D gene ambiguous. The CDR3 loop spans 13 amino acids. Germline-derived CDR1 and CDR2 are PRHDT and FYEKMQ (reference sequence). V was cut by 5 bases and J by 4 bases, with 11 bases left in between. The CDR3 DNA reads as TGTGCCAGCAGCACGAGGCGGGGCACTGAAGCTTTCTTT. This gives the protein CASSTRRGTEAFF.

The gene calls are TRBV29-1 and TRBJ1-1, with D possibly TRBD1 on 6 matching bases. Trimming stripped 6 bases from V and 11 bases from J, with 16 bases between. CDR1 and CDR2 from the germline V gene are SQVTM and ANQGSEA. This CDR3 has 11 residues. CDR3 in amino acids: CSVKGGATAFF. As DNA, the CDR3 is TGCAGCGTAAAGGGGGGGGCGACGGCTTTCTTT. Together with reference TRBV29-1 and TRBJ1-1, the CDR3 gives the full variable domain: SAVISQKPSRDICQRGTSLTIQCQVDSQVTMMFWYRQQPGQSLTLIATANQGSEATYESGFVIDKFPISRPNLTFSTLTVSNMSPEDSSIYLCSVKGGATAFFGQGTRLTVV.

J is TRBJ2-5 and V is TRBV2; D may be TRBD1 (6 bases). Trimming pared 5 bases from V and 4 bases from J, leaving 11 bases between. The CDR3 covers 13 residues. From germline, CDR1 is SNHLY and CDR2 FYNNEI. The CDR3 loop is CASSPQGRETQYF. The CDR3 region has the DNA TGTGCCAGCAGTCCGCAGGGGAGAGAGACCCAGTACTTC.

In DNA, the CDR3 is TGTGCCAGCAGCCAAGTCCGAGGACAGGCCCAAGAGACCCAGTACTTC. It specifies CASSQVRGQAQETQYF. The chain joins TRBV14 to TRBJ2-5; 7 positions match TRBD1. The germline gives CDR1 SGHDN, CDR2 FVKESK. Trimming removed 1 base from V and 1 base from J; junction bases left unmatched: 6. This CDR3 is 16 amino acids long.

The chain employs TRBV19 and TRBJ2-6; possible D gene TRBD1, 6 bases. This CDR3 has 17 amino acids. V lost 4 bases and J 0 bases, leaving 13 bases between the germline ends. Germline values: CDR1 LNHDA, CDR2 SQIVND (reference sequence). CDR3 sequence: CASSTRNRDSGANVLTF. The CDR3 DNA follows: TGTGCCAGTAGTACACGAAACAGGGACTCTGGGGCCAACGTCCTGACTTTC.

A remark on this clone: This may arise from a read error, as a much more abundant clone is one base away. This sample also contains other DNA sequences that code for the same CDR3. The CDR3 DNA reads TGTGCCAGCAGTGACAATCGACAGCACACAAGCTACGAACAGTACTTC. This encodes CASSDNRQHTSYEQYF. The chain employs TRBV11-2 and TRBJ2-7, with D possibly being TRBD1 (5 bases). The germline CDR1 and CDR2 sequences are SGHAT and FQNNGV. CDR3 length equals 16 residues.

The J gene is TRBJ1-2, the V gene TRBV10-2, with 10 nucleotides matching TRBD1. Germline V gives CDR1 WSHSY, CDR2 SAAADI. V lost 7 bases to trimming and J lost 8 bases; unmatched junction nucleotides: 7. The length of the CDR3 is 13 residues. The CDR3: CASIGTGDRGYTF. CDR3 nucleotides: TGCGCCAGCATAGGGACAGGGGACCGCGGCTACACCTTC.

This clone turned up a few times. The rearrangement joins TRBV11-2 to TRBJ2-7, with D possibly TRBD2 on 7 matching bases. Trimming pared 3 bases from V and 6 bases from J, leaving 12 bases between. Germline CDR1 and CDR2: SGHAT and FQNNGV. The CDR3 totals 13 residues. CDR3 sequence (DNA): TGTGCCAGCAGCTTGGGGGGGCTACGCGAGCAGTACTTC. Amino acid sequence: CASSLGGLREQYF.

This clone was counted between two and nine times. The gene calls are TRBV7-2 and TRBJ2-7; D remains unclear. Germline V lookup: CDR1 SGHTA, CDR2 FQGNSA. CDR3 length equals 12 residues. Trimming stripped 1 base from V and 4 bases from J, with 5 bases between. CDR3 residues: CASSLVGYEQYF. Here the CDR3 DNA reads TGTGCCAGCAGCTTAGTCGGGTACGAGCAGTACTTC.

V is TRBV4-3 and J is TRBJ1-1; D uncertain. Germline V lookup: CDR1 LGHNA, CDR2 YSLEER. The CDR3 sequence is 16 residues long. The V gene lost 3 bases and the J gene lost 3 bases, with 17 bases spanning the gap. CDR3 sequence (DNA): TGCGCCAGCAGCCAGAGCGTCCGCGGCGACGACACTGAAGCTTTCTTT. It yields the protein CASSQSVRGDDTEAFF.

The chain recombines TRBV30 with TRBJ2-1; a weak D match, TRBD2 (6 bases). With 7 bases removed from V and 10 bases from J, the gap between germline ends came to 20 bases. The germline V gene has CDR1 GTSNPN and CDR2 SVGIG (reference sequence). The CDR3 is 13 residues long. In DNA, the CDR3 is TGTGCCTCCTTCCCGGGCCTCGCGGGGGAGCAGTTCTTC. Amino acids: CASFPGLAGEQFF.

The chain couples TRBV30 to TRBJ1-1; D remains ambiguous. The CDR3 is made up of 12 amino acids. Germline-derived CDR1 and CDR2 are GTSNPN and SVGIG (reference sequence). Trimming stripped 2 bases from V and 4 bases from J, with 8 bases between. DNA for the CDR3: TGTGCCTGGAGTAGTGATGGCACTGAAGCTTTCTTT. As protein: CAWSSDGTEAFF. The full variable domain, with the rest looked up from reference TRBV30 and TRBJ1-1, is SQTIHQWPATLVQPVGSPLSLECTVEGTSNPNLYWYRQAAGRGLQLLFYSVGIGQISSEVPQNLSASRPQDRQFILSSKKLLLSDSGFYLCAWSSDGTEAFFGQGTRLTVV.

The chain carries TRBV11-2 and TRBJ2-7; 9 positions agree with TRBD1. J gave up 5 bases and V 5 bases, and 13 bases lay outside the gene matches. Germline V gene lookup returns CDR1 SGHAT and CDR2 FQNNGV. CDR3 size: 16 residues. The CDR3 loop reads CASSEFYRTGADEQYF. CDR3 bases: TGTGCCAGCAGCGAATTTTACAGGACAGGGGCAGACGAGCAGTACTTC.

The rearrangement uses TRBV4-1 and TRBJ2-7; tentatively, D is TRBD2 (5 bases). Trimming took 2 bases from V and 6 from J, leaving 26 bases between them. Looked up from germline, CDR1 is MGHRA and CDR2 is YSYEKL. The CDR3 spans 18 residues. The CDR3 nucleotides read TGCGCCAGCAGCCAACCTAGAACCTCCGGGATCGTCATTTCCGAGCAGTACTTC. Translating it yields CASSQPRTSGIVISEQYF.

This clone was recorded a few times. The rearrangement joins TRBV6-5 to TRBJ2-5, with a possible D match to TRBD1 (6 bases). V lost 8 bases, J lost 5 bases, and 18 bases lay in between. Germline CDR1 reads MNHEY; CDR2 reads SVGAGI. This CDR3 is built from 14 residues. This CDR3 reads CASAMTGLTETQYF. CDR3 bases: TGTGCCAGCGCGATGACAGGCCTGACGGAGACCCAGTACTTC.

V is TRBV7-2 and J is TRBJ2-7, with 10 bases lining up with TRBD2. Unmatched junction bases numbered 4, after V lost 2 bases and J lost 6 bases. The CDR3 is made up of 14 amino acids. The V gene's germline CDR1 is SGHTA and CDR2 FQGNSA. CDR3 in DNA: TGTGCCAGCAGCTTACTAGCGGGGGCCCTCGAGCAGTACTTC. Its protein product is CASSLLAGALEQYF.

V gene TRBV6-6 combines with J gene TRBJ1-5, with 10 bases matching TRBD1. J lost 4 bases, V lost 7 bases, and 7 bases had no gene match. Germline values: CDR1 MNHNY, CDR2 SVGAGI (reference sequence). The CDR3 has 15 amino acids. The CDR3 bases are TGTGCCAGCATTCTGGGACAGGGGAAAAATCAGCCCCAGCATTTT. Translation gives CASILGQGKNQPQHF.

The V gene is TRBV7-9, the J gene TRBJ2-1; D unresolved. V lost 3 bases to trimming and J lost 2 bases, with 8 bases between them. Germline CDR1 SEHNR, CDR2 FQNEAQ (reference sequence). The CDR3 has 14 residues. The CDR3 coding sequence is TGTGCCAGCAGCTTTGTCACGGCCTACAATGAGCAGTTCTTC. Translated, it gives CASSFVTAYNEQFF.

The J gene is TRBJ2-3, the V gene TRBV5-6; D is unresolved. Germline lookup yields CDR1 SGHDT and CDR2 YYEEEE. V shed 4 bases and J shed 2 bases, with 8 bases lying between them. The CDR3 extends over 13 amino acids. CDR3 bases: TGTGCCAGCAGCCCCTCGGACACAGATACGCAGTATTTT. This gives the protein CASSPSDTDTQYF.

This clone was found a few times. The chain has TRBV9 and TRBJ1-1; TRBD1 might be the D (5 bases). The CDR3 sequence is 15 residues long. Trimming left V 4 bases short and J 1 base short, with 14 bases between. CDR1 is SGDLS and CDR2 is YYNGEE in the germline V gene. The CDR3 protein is CASSIVRQTNTEAFF. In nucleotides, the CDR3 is TGTGCCAGCAGCATAGTGAGACAGACGAACACTGAAGCTTTCTTT. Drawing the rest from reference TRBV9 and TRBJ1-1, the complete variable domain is DSGVTQTPKHLITATGQRVTLRCSPRSGDLSVYWYQQSLDQGLQFLIQYYNGEERAKGNILERFSAQQFPDLHSELNLSSLELGDSALYFCASSIVRQTNTEAFFGQGTRLTVV.

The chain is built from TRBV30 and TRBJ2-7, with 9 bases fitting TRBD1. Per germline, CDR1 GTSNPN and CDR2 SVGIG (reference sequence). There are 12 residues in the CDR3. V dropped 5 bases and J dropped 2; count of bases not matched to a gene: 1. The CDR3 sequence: CAWDRGTYEQYF. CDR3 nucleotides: TGTGCCTGGGACAGGGGGACCTACGAGCAGTACTTC.

CDR3 amino acids: CASRTVFASNSPLHF. The CDR3 DNA sequence: TGTGCCAGCAGGACAGTGTTCGCCTCTAATTCACCCCTCCACTTT. The chain employs TRBV2 and TRBJ1-6; TRBD1 might be the D (5 bases). This CDR3 is 15 amino acids long. V shed 6 bases and J shed 6 bases, with 15 bases lying between them. Per germline, CDR1 SNHLY and CDR2 FYNNEI.